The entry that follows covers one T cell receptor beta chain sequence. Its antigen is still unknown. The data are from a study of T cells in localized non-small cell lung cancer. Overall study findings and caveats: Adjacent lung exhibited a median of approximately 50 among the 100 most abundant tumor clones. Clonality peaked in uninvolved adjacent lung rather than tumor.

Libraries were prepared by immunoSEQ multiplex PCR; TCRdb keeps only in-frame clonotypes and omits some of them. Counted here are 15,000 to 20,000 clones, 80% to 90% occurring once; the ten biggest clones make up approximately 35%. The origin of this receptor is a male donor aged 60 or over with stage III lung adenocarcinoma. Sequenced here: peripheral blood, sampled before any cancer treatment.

The CDR3 reads CASSLRPGANYGYTF. DNA for the CDR3: TGTGCCAGCAGCTTGCGTCCAGGGGCCAACTATGGCTACACCTTC. V and J are TRBV7-2 and TRBJ1-2; D might be TRBD1 (6 bases). V shed 3 bases and J shed 2 bases, with 13 bases lying between them. CDR3 length equals 15 residues. Germline V CDR1 and CDR2: SGHTA, FQGNSA.